One sample yielded the 29 T cell receptor beta chains listed below, sequenced in a study of blood T cell repertoires in COVID-19. Produced via immunoSEQ multiplex PCR; TCRdb's table is partial and in-frame only. The sample has some 340,000 clones; around 82% are singletons. Sample: peripheral blood. The receptors shown here come from a man in his thirties or forties with active or convalescent COVID-19.

The chain carries TRBV7-9 and TRBJ1-4; TRBD1 agrees at 7 bases. Germline values: CDR1 SEHNR, CDR2 FQNEAQ (reference sequence). The CDR3 sequence is 14 residues long. The ends lost 8 bases at V and 8 bases at J; junction bases unmatched: 11. CDR3 in DNA: TGTGCCAGCCAACGAGGGGGCGAAAGGGAAAAACTGTTTTTT. It yields the protein CASQRGGEREKLFF.

This clone was recorded only once. The chain combines TRBV29-1 with TRBJ2-7; possibly TRBD1 for D (6 bases). From germline, CDR1 is SQVTM and CDR2 ANQGSEA. The CDR3 runs to 12 residues. Between the trimmed V and J ends, which lost 7 bases and 2 bases, there was a span of 12 bases. In nucleotides, the CDR3 is TGCAGCGCCGGGGACACCGCCTACGAGCAGTACTTC. Its protein product is CSAGDTAYEQYF.

The chain uses TRBV7-6 and TRBJ2-2; D not resolved. Germline CDR1 is SGHVS and CDR2 is FNYEAQ. The germline V and J ends were trimmed by 2 bases and 0 bases, with 10 bases remaining between them. CDR3 length: 16 residues. For the CDR3, the DNA is TGTGCCAGCAGCTTATTCTCAGGTTCGAACACCGGGGAGCTGTTTTTT. Protein product: CASSLFSGSNTGELFF.

This rearrangement joins TRBV19 to TRBJ1-4, with 7 bases fitting TRBD1. The CDR3 is 16 amino acids. Germline V lookup: CDR1 LNHDA, CDR2 SQIVND (reference sequence). J lost 5 bases, V lost 4 bases, and 10 bases had no gene match. The CDR3 region is CASSSGQARANEKLFF. DNA of the CDR3: TGTGCCAGTAGTAGCGGACAGGCGAGGGCGAATGAAAAACTGTTTTTT.

The chain is built from TRBV19 and TRBJ2-1, with 10 bases lining up with TRBD1. V lost 10 bases and J lost 10; bases outside the gene matches: 7. The CDR3 is 12 residues long. In germline, CDR1 is LNHDA, CDR2 SQIVND (reference sequence). CDR3 nucleotides: TGTGCCACCTGGGACAGGGGCTGGGAGCAGTTCTTC. It is translated as CATWDRGWEQFF.

The gene calls are TRBV7-9 and TRBJ1-4; 7 nucleotides agree with TRBD1. V lost 6 bases to trimming and J lost 6 bases; unmatched junction nucleotides: 4. The CDR3 spans 13 residues. Germline V gene lookup returns CDR1 SEHNR and CDR2 FQNEAQ (reference sequence). The CDR3: CASRRTGDEKLFF. The DNA for the CDR3 is TGTGCCAGCAGGCGCACAGGGGATGAAAAACTGTTTTTT.

The J gene is TRBJ1-6, the V gene TRBV5-4, with 7 bases fitting TRBD1. This CDR3 spans 15 amino acids. Germline V lookup: CDR1 SGHNT, CDR2 YYREEE (reference sequence). V lost 9 bases to trimming and J lost 7 bases; unmatched junction nucleotides: 13. CDR3 sequence reads: CATTGTAWGNSPLHF. The CDR3 DNA sequence: TGTGCCACCACAGGGACAGCATGGGGGAATTCACCCCTCCACTTT.

The chain couples TRBV5-1 to TRBJ2-2; TRBD1 matches 10 bases. Germline V gene data show CDR1 as SGHRS and CDR2 as YFSETQ. The CDR3 has 18 amino acids. Unmatched junction bases numbered 12, after V lost 4 bases and J lost 3 bases. The CDR3 is CASSRDRGRIRDTGELFF. DNA for the CDR3: TGCGCCAGCAGCCGGGACAGGGGAAGGATAAGGGACACCGGGGAGCTGTTTTTT. The variable domain in full, with the rest retrieved from reference TRBV5-1 and TRBJ2-2, is KAGVTQTPRYLIKTRGQQVTLSCSPISGHRSVSWYQQTPGQGLQFLFEYFSETQRNKGNFPGRFSGRQFSNSRSEMNVSTLELGDSALYLCASSRDRGRIRDTGELFFGEGSRLTVL.

The chain is built from TRBV9 and TRBJ2-7; TRBD1 aligns across 7 bases. The J segment lost 3 bases and the V segment lost 4 bases, leaving 7 bases of the junction unmatched. The CDR3 runs to 14 residues. Per the germline V gene, CDR1 is SGDLS and CDR2 is YYNGEE. DNA of the CDR3: TGTGCCAGCAGCCCGGGGACAGCGGACTACGAGCAGTACTTC. This encodes CASSPGTADYEQYF.

This chain connects TRBV7-2 to TRBJ2-3; possible D gene TRBD2, 6 bases. V was clipped by 3 bases and J by 7 bases, with 11 bases between them. Looked up from germline, CDR1 is SGHTA and CDR2 is FQGNSA. This CDR3 spans 13 amino acids. The CDR3 reads CASSLAGLYTQYF. The CDR3 nucleotides read TGTGCCAGCAGCTTGGCGGGACTCTATACGCAGTATTTT.

This chain connects TRBV5-4 to TRBJ2-2, with a weak D call TRBD1 (6 bases). CDR1 is SGHNT and CDR2 is YYREEE in the germline V gene (reference sequence). V was shortened by 9 bases and J by 4 bases, with 16 bases between the two germline ends. The CDR3 loop spans 14 amino acids. CDR3 nucleotide sequence: TGTGCCACCTCGACAGGAAGAAGCACCGGGGAGCTGTTTTTT. Translating gives CATSTGRSTGELFF.

A remark on this clone: Other DNA sequences from this sample encode an identical CDR3 as well. The rearrangement joins TRBV7-2 to TRBJ2-2; D is unresolved. This CDR3 region has 14 residues. The germline V gene has CDR1 SGHTA and CDR2 FQGNSA. Trimming removed 1 base at V and 3 bases at J, with 6 bases between. DNA of the CDR3: TGTGCCAGCAGCTTAGACCGGGACACCGGGGAGCTGTTTTTT. Protein product: CASSLDRDTGELFF. Full variable domain (missing parts from reference TRBV7-2 and TRBJ2-2): GAGVSQSPSNKVTEKGKDVELRCDPISGHTALYWYRQSLGQGLEFLIYFQGNSAPDKSGLPSDRFSAERTGGSVSTLTIQRTQQEDSAVYLCASSLDRDTGELFFGEGSRLTVL.

Turning to this clone: Sequence at one end of the junction differs from germline and may be a read error. The chain has TRBV19 and TRBJ2-3; 9 bases line up with TRBD2. The CDR3 contains 15 residues. The germline CDR1 and CDR2 sequences are LNHDA and SQIVND (reference sequence). CDR3 nucleotides: TGTGCCAGTAATAAACCCGGGACTAGCAAAGATACGCAGTATTTT. Encoded protein: CASNKPGTSKDTQYF.

This sequence joins TRBV6-5 and TRBJ1-1; unclear D gene. The germline V and J ends were trimmed by 7 bases and 4 bases, with 13 bases remaining between them. Germline V gene lookup returns CDR1 MNHEY and CDR2 SVGAGI. The CDR3 sequence is 13 residues long. The CDR3 DNA follows: TGTGCCAGCAACGCCAGGAGGGTCACTGAAGCTTTCTTT. This sequence encodes CASNARRVTEAFF.

The chain uses TRBV7-2 and TRBJ1-4; D uncertain. CDR1 SGHTA and CDR2 FQGNSA come from the germline V gene. The V end was cut by 5 bases, the J end by 8 bases, with 18 bases between. This CDR3 has 15 amino acids. CDR3 region: CASSPSAVSREKLFF. For the CDR3, the DNA is TGTGCCAGCAGCCCGTCGGCGGTCTCGAGGGAAAAACTGTTTTTT.

The rearrangement uses TRBV9 and TRBJ2-2; D call uncertain. The CDR3 totals 14 residues. Germline CDR1 is SGDLS and CDR2 is YYNGEE. Trimming removed 0 bases from V and 3 bases from J, with 6 bases in between. DNA for the CDR3: TGTGCCAGCAGCGTAGCAGGCGACACCGGGGAGCTGTTTTTT. Its translation: CASSVAGDTGELFF. The variable domain in full, with the rest retrieved from reference TRBV9 and TRBJ2-2, is DSGVTQTPKHLITATGQRVTLRCSPRSGDLSVYWYQQSLDQGLQFLIQYYNGEERAKGNILERFSAQQFPDLHSELNLSSLELGDSALYFCASSVAGDTGELFFGEGSRLTVL.

The chain joins TRBV30 to TRBJ2-1; D call uncertain. Deletions cut 0 bases from V and 5 bases from J, with 11 bases between. From germline, CDR1 is GTSNPN and CDR2 SVGIG (reference sequence). The CDR3 is 14 residues long. The CDR3 region is CAWSVSHNNNEQFF. The DNA for the CDR3 is TGTGCCTGGAGTGTAAGTCATAACAACAATGAGCAGTTCTTC.

The chain carries TRBV19 and TRBJ2-7; D is unclear. Trimming took off 3 bases at V and 0 bases at J, with 12 bases between the two ends. The length of the CDR3 is 15 residues. CDR1 LNHDA and CDR2 SQIVND come from the germline V gene (reference sequence). The CDR3 here is CASSISWADSYEQYF. CDR3 in DNA: TGTGCCAGTAGTATTTCCTGGGCAGACTCCTACGAGCAGTACTTC.

V gene TRBV30 combines with J gene TRBJ2-3, with 7 bases identical to TRBD2. Germline V gene lookup returns CDR1 GTSNPN and CDR2 SVGIG (reference sequence). This CDR3 contains 16 residues. V lost 3 bases and J lost 3; bases outside the gene matches: 12. The DNA for the CDR3 is TGTGCCTGGAGGGGAGGGTCTGGGGCTAATACAGATACGCAGTATTTT. Translation gives CAWRGGSGANTDTQYF. Combining the CDR3 with reference TRBV30 and TRBJ2-3 gives the whole variable domain SQTIHQWPATLVQPVGSPLSLECTVEGTSNPNLYWYRQAAGRGLQLLFYSVGIGQISSEVPQNLSASRPQDRQFILSSKKLLLSDSGFYLCAWRGGSGANTDTQYFGPGTRLTVL.

The rearrangement joins TRBV13 to TRBJ2-2, with 9 nucleotides matching TRBD1. CDR3 size: 14 residues. V was clipped by 5 bases and J by 4 bases; unmatched bases: 2. Germline CDR1 and CDR2: PRHDT and FYEKMQ (reference sequence). The CDR3 DNA reads TGTGCCAGCAGCGACAGGGGGGGCACCGGGGAGCTGTTTTTT. Translation: CASSDRGGTGELFF.

The V and J genes are TRBV19 and TRBJ2-5; D is ambiguous. The CDR3 is made up of 15 amino acids. Germline V gives CDR1 LNHDA, CDR2 SQIVND (reference sequence). V lost 4 bases and J 2 bases, leaving 14 bases between the germline ends. The CDR3 spells CASSTTTRIQETQYF. The DNA for the CDR3 is TGTGCCAGTAGTACCACTACCAGAATACAAGAGACCCAGTACTTC.

This chain connects TRBV3-1 (or the pseudogene TRBV3-2) to TRBJ1-2, with TRBD1 as a possible D gene (5 bases). V was shortened by 4 bases and J by 4 bases, with 13 bases between the two germline ends. CDR1 LGHDT and CDR2 YNNKEL come from the germline V gene (reference sequence). The CDR3 loop spans 14 amino acids. CDR3 loop: CASSPVGEGYGYTF. Here the CDR3 DNA reads TGTGCCAGCAGCCCTGTGGGGGAGGGCTATGGCTACACCTTC.

This rearrangement joins TRBV19 to TRBJ1-5; weak D call: TRBD1 (6 bases). This CDR3 has 18 amino acids. Germline-derived CDR1 and CDR2 are LNHDA and SQIVND (reference sequence). V gave up 0 bases and J gave up 0 bases, with 15 bases separating them. The CDR3, as DNA: TGTGCCAGTAGTATAGATCTTTCTTGGACAGATAGCAATCAGCCCCAGCATTTT. Its translation is CASSIDLSWTDSNQPQHF.

This chain uses TRBV7-2 with TRBJ1-1; D gene unclear. The CDR3 consists of 14 residues. Germline V gives CDR1 SGHTA, CDR2 FQGNSA. Trimming shortened V by 0 bases and J by 3 bases, and 8 bases separated the two germline ends. CDR3 amino acids: CASSLAKRDTEAFF. The CDR3 DNA reads TGTGCCAGCAGCTTAGCGAAGCGGGACACTGAAGCTTTCTTT. Supplemented by reference TRBV7-2 and TRBJ1-1, the full variable domain reads GAGVSQSPSNKVTEKGKDVELRCDPISGHTALYWYRQSLGQGLEFLIYFQGNSAPDKSGLPSDRFSAERTGGSVSTLTIQRTQQEDSAVYLCASSLAKRDTEAFFGQGTRLTVV.

The chain recombines TRBV4-1 with TRBJ1-1, with D perhaps matching TRBD1 (5 bases). The CDR3 is 13 residues long. V lost 4 bases to trimming and J lost 7 bases, with 13 bases between them. Germline loops: CDR1 MGHRA, CDR2 YSYEKL. CDR3 sequence reads: CASSPTVRFEAFF. The CDR3, as DNA: TGCGCCAGCAGCCCGACAGTACGGTTTGAAGCTTTCTTT.

The rearrangement uses TRBV10-3 and TRBJ2-7; 7 positions agree with TRBD1. The CDR3 consists of 14 residues. Germline V CDR1 and CDR2: ENHRY, SYGVKD. J gave up 6 bases and V 2 bases, and 7 bases lay outside the gene matches. The CDR3 is CAISEPGTALEQYF. In nucleotides, the CDR3 is TGTGCCATCAGTGAGCCCGGGACAGCTCTCGAGCAGTACTTC.

The rearrangement uses TRBV29-1 and TRBJ1-2, with D uncertain. The CDR3 is 13 amino acids. Germline values: CDR1 SQVTM, CDR2 ANQGSEA. Trimming removed 3 bases at V and 4 bases at J, with 12 bases between. CDR3 loop: CSVEEGAVYGYTF. In DNA form, the CDR3 reads TGCAGCGTTGAGGAGGGCGCGGTCTATGGCTACACCTTC.

This rearrangement joins TRBV2 to TRBJ1-5, with D unresolved. Germline V gives CDR1 SNHLY, CDR2 FYNNEI. The V end was cut by 3 bases, the J end by 4 bases, with 13 bases between. The CDR3 runs to 15 residues. The CDR3 loop is CASSEAGKPNQPQHF. For the CDR3, the DNA is TGTGCCAGCAGTGAGGCGGGTAAACCGAATCAGCCCCAGCATTTT.

The genes are TRBV5-5 and TRBJ1-4; the match to TRBD1 covers 9 bases. V lost 4 bases, J lost 8 bases, and 6 bases stayed unmatched. From germline, CDR1 is SGHKS and CDR2 YYEKEE (reference sequence). The CDR3 consists of 14 residues. In DNA, the CDR3 is TGTGCCAGCAGCCTTACAGGGGGCCGGGAAAAACTGTTTTTT. As protein: CASSLTGGREKLFF.